Sequencing of this TCR beta chain was carried out in a study of vaccination effects on CD4 cells after COVID-19. General study points: Long after vaccination, the clones induced by infection and by vaccine shrank markedly in size.

Points on this clone: As yet, its antigen is unknown.

This CDR3 has 17 residues. With 4 bases removed from V and 2 bases from J, the gap between germline ends came to 18 bases. Germline CDR1 and CDR2: LGHDT and YNNKEL (reference sequence). Using viral peptide pools, the ViraFEST assay grew out antigen-specific CD4+ T cells prior to sequencing. CD4+ T cells were isolated after around 10 days of culture. Participants each got two BNT162b2 or mRNA-1273 vaccine doses. Nucleocapsid antibodies were negative in the vaccine recipients, who had never had SARS-CoV-2 infection. On both days 3 and 7, half of the culture medium was replaced with IL-2 medium. The protocol was immunoSEQ multiplex PCR, while the TCRdb copy is restricted to in-frame clones and leaves out a portion. There are 25,000 to 35,000 clones in the sample; 65% to 80% occur only once, and around 9% lies in the top ten.

This material consisted of CD4+ T cells from PBMCs cultured with HCoV-NL63 spike peptides, taken after COVID-19 vaccination. The receptor was derived from a human donor who received a COVID-19 vaccine. The V gene is TRBV3-1 (or the pseudogene TRBV3-2), the J gene TRBJ1-3; D may be TRBD1 (6 bases). The DNA for the CDR3 is TGTGCCAGCAGCCCCTCCGACAGGCGTGTCACTGGAAACACCATATATTTT. It encodes CASSPSDRRVTGNTIYF.